The 8 T cell receptor beta chains reported below all come from one sample, sequenced in a study of blood T cell repertoires in COVID-19. The protocol was immunoSEQ multiplex PCR, while the TCRdb copy is restricted to in-frame clones and leaves out a portion. The sample contains under 45,000 clones, 75% to 90% of which appear only once. The sequenced material came from peripheral blood. The receptors shown here come from a woman between 40 and 55 years old with acute or convalescent COVID-19.

This chain uses TRBV6-5 with TRBJ1-1; D remains ambiguous. The CDR3 is 13 residues long. The V end lost 4 bases, the J end lost 0 bases, and 6 bases lay between the germline ends. The germline V gene has CDR1 MNHEY and CDR2 SVGAGI. The CDR3 DNA reads TGTGCCAGCAGTTTCCTCTTGAACACTGAAGCTTTCTTT. As protein: CASSFLLNTEAFF.

V usage is TRBV28 and J usage is TRBJ1-1, with a tentative D call TRBD1 (6 bases). Germline CDR1 and CDR2: MDHEN and SYDVKM. V lost 2 bases and J 5 bases, leaving 18 bases between the germline ends. The CDR3 sequence is 16 residues long. Here the CDR3 DNA reads TGTGCCAGCAGTTTAACGGGGGGCGCGGGTTTGACTGAAGCTTTCTTT. Translated: CASSLTGGAGLTEAFF.

The CDR3 region has the DNA TGTGCCAGCAGCCGCGGGAGGGCGGGGGCCAACGTCCTGACTTTC. This encodes CASSRGRAGANVLTF. This chain connects TRBV11-1 to TRBJ2-6, with 9 positions matching TRBD2. J was trimmed by 4 bases and V by 5 bases; bases with no gene match: 3. CDR3 length equals 15 residues. Germline-derived CDR1 and CDR2 are SGHAT and FQDESV (reference sequence).

The rearrangement uses TRBV25-1 and TRBJ1-1; D is unresolved. V was clipped by 4 bases and J by 4 bases, with 10 bases between them. The CDR3 has 13 residues. Germline V lookup: CDR1 MGHDK, CDR2 SYGVNS. The CDR3 DNA is TGTGCCAGCAGTGGGGGAGGGAGCACTGAAGCTTTCTTT. Translated: CASSGGGSTEAFF.

V gene TRBV28 combines with J gene TRBJ1-1; 7 bases are shared with TRBD1. The CDR3 is made up of 17 amino acids. Trimming cost V 3 bases and J 1 base; bases outside gene matches: 11. The germline V gene has CDR1 MDHEN and CDR2 SYDVKM. CDR3 sequence reads: CASSFLLDRAGNTEAFF. The CDR3 coding sequence is TGTGCCAGCAGTTTCCTCCTCGACAGGGCCGGGAACACTGAAGCTTTCTTT.

The chain recombines TRBV10-3 with TRBJ1-2; 7 nucleotides line up with TRBD1. Losses at the gene ends were 7 bases for V and 6 bases for J; bases not matched to a gene: 14. CDR3 length: 15 residues. Germline V gives CDR1 ENHRY, CDR2 SYGVKD. CDR3 in DNA: TGTGCCATCACCCGGGGGAACAGGGGAGAGAATGGCTACACCTTC. Residues: CAITRGNRGENGYTF.

The chain couples TRBV11-1 to TRBJ1-2, with TRBD1 identical over 7 bases. This CDR3 contains 14 residues. V trimming: 5 bases; J trimming: 4 bases; junction bases outside the gene matches: 7. CDR1 SGHAT and CDR2 FQDESV come from the germline V gene (reference sequence). CDR3 residues: CASSRGRTSYGYTF. CDR3 DNA sequence: TGTGCCAGCAGCAGGGGGCGCACCAGCTATGGCTACACCTTC.

The V gene is TRBV28, the J gene TRBJ2-5, with D possibly being TRBD1 (5 bases). The CDR3 loop spans 15 amino acids. Deletions cut 7 bases from V and 5 bases from J, with 20 bases between. Germline-derived CDR1 and CDR2 are MDHEN and SYDVKM. The chain's CDR3 is CASNPIRTQGETQYF. For the CDR3, the DNA is TGTGCCAGCAACCCGATTCGGACCCAGGGCGAGACCCAGTACTTC.